The entry that follows covers one T cell receptor beta chain sequence. Its antigen has not been determined. No much larger clonotype is one base removed from it; base qualities were not supplied. This entry belongs to a study of regulatory T cells in long-lasting Graves disease (dated by TCRdb to 2020 to 2022). Study-level background: Patients with newly diagnosed Graves' disease had been on antithyroid drugs for under 3 months. Peripheral blood TCR sequencing and RNA sequencing compared persistent Graves' disease patients with newly diagnosed Graves' disease patients. The study was conducted in China and was registered as a clinical trial. A total of roughly 35 samples were covered by TCR sequencing, comprising approximately 13 persistent and about 20 newly diagnosed Graves' disease patients.

This specimen's time point label, per the study, means: newly diagnosed GD, antithyroid drugs for less than 3 months. RNA was extracted from PBMCs in TRIzol for both TCR sequencing and RNA sequencing. Graves' disease was diagnosed according to American Thyroid Association guidelines. Patients for the study were recruited at an endocrinology department in Xi'an, China. Each patient gave roughly 10 milliliters of peripheral blood, collected in an EDTA anticoagulant tube. Ficoll Paque Plus density gradient separation was used to isolate PBMCs, and no further T cell sorting was performed. An Agilent 2100 Bioanalyzer and agarose gel were used to check RNA quality, while a NanoDrop 2000 measured RNA concentration. What the study reported, not specific to this receptor: Persistent patients shared more public clonotypes among themselves (under 3,000) than newly diagnosed patients did (over 900). Preferential use of TRBV28, TRBJ1-2 and TRBJ2-5 was observed in persistent disease, whereas TRBV20-1 and TRBJ2-1 were favored in newly diagnosed disease. Sequencing and analysis were restricted to the TCR beta chain. Compared with newly diagnosed patients, patients with persistent Graves' disease had lower TCR Shannon entropy and fewer highly expanded clones, which suggests clonal expansion. The authors noted that the small sample size was a limitation that may lower accuracy. The study examined only peripheral blood because the primary lesion, thyroid tissue, could not be accessed.

Library generation was performed with multiplex PCR. The instrument was an Illumina HiSeq 4000. CDR3 regions were amplified by Arm-PCR with iRepertoire HTBI primers to construct TCR beta libraries. PCR products were gel purified before sequencing. The original pipeline was this. A total of 62 TRBV and 14 TRBJ segments were identified across samples and were used for gene usage analysis of CDR3 amino acid clonotypes. Filtered high-quality paired reads were merged into contigs using COPE and FqMerger. BLAST was used to align contigs to IMGT TRBV, TRBD and TRBJ reference genes, and CDR3 was defined according to IMGT. Any clonotype with a frequency above 0.1% was classified as a highly expanded clone. Repertoire diversity was measured by Shannon entropy, and V-J evenness by the Gini coefficient. Public clonotypes were defined as clonotypes shared by more than one individual. TCRdb reprocessing: public reads trimmed at Q25 with fastp, clones called with MiXCR, in-frame beta chains kept. Every CDR3 protein is listed once, alongside the most common genes and DNA of its rows. TCRdb, not the original authors, processed these V and J calls. The sample table holds over 500,000 distinct CDR3 sequences, of which roughly a sixth were seen once. 9.5% to 15% of the sample rests with the top ten.

The V and J ends are trimmed by 2 bases and 3 bases, leaving 17 bases between them. Reading the germline V gene (reference sequence) gives CDR1 LNHNV and CDR2 YYDKDF. Including the terminal cysteine and phenylalanine, the CDR3 comprises 17 residues. Only the CDR3 DNA is retained, 51 bases long and in frame from the first base. These same records also appear under a second study, on T cells in Graves' hyperthyroidism and ophthalmopathy. As that second study puts it: Graves' hyperthyroidism was defined as stable when no progression to ophthalmopathy occurred over 18 months of follow-up. Hyperthyroidism patients were newly diagnosed, had a disease duration of under 2 months, and were aged 18 to 65 years. The study excluded patients with uncontrolled infections, other autoimmune diseases, pregnancy or lactation. Diagnoses were established on the basis of clinical symptoms, serum thyroxine and TRAb, thyroid ultrasound, and orbital computed tomography. The TCR CDR3 was subjected to a first round of RT-PCR using the HTBI primer set and the Qiagen OneStep RT-PCR kit. Blood samples also contained most of the expanded thyroid clonotypes (frequency above 0.001), which suggests that blood repertoires may reflect thyroid immune responses. In cross-validation, a model built on a 13 V-J signature told ophthalmopathy apart from stable hyperthyroidism with approximately 90% sensitivity and roughly 81% specificity, and in testing the same model reached 80%/75%. In validation, the model predicted progression to ophthalmopathy with approximately 71% sensitivity and about 72% specificity, a median of around 6.6 months before onset. To identify distinguishing TCR V-J signatures, a discovery cohort of around 98 patients was used, comprising 40 to 45 with Graves' ophthalmopathy and some 57 with stable Graves' hyperthyroidism. Prospective prediction of ophthalmopathy was tested in an independent validation cohort of approximately 19 hyperthyroidism patients and some 17 patients who later progressed to ophthalmopathy. The roughly 90 discovery patients were divided at random into training and test sets in a 7:3 ratio. The study also compared thyroid tissue and blood T-cell repertoires from a handful of Graves' hyperthyroidism patients. After sampling, hyperthyroidism patients received methimazole starting at 30 mg daily, and ophthalmopathy patients received high-dose intravenous methylprednisolone. A second multiplex PCR round built the libraries, followed by size selection and purification. The libraries were sequenced on an Illumina HiSeq2000 using paired-end 100 bp reads. Raw data were processed with SOAPnuke, discarding reads with adapters, uncalled bases, mean Phred below 15, or no exact constant-primer or identifier match. High-quality paired reads were merged with COPE v1.2.5, and unique nucleotide sequences were defined as clonotypes. Clonotypes were aligned to IMGT TRBV, TRBD and TRBJ reference segments using MiTCR v1.1. Analysis was restricted to V-J combinations with a frequency above 0.0001, which covered about 99% of repertoires. A TCS score was defined as the ratio of F50 (clonal expansion) to E x V (chaos), with BLOSUM62-based TCRdist applied between CDR3 peptides within each V-J. Welch's t-statistics and random forest reduced fewer than 550 V-J features to 13, which were used in a naive Bayes classifier (R e1071). No statistical method was used to fix the sample size in advance, and group allocation was not hidden from the investigators. The paper reports TCR Vbeta CDR3 sequencing of some 140 peripheral blood samples: some 44 ophthalmopathy, under 85 hyperthyroidism and approximately 17 progressor patients.

The chain employs TRBV15 and TRBJ2-1, and the D gene may be TRBD2, 6 bases matching. Source: peripheral blood mononuclear cells (PBMCs), taken at new diagnosis, from a patient treated with antithyroid drugs. This sequence was found in a man younger than 35 with Graves disease. Donor details come from another sample of the same person, matched by shared clones. The encoded CDR3 is CATSRRGVADDYNEQFF. The DNA sequence is given as TGTGCCACCAGCAGAAGAGGTGTAGCGGACGACTACAATGAGCAGTTCTTC.